The sequence of this T cell receptor beta chain was determined in a study of blood T cell repertoires in COVID-19. In the original workflow: Reference gene primer amplification gave estimated nucleated cell counts. The table came from immunoSEQ multiplex PCR; TCRdb's copy has only in-frame clones and leaves some out. Clonal size and the V and J genes are those of that table, whereas D and trimming came from the DNA. The sample has about 54,000 clones, about 87% seen once. V lost 3 bases, J lost 12 bases, and 16 bases lay in between. Germline CDR1 is SGHNT and CDR2 is YYREEE (reference sequence). The CDR3 spans 12 residues.

This rearrangement joins TRBV5-4 to TRBJ2-7; D possibly corresponds to TRBD2 (5 bases). The source of this sequence is a human donor in a cohort sampled during active COVID-19. The specimen was peripheral blood. CDR3 bases: TGTGCCAGCAGCTCCCCCGGGGTGCGGTCGTACTTC. Its translation is CASSSPGVRSYF.